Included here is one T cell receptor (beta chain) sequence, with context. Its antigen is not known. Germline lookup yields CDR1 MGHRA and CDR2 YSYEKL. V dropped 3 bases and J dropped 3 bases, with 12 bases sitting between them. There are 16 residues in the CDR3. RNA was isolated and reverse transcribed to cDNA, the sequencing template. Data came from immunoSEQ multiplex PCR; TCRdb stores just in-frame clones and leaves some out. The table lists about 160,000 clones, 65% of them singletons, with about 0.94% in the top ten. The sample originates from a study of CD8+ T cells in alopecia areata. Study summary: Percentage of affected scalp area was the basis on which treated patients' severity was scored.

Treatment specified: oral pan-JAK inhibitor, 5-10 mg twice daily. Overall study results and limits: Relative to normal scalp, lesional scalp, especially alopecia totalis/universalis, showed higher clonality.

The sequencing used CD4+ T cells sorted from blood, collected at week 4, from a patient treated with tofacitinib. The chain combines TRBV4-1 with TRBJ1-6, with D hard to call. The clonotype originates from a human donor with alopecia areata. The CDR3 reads CASSHTQSLYNSPLHF. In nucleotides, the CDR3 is TGCGCCAGCAGCCATACACAGAGCCTCTATAATTCACCCCTCCACTTT.